A selection of T cell receptor beta chains follows, all from one sample in a study of shared clonotypes between healthy human individuals. The protocol was immunoSEQ multiplex PCR, while the TCRdb copy is restricted to in-frame clones and leaves out a portion. The sample consists of roughly 2 million clones, about 94% of them appearing once. Specimen: naive CD8+ T cells sorted from blood. The receptors come from a man aged 18 to 30 in good health. The CDR3 runs from the conserved cysteine through the conserved F or W. The D gene is left open where the match is weak. Clone size, where shown, is once, few, many, or a class for clones that have expanded.

CDR3: CASSHGLAGGLSSYNEQFF; DNA: TGTGCCAGCAGTCACGGACTAGCGGGGGGACTAAGCTCCTACAATGAGCAGTTCTTC; size: NA; V: TRBV28; J: TRBJ2-1; D: TRBD2
CDR3: CASSLGELGSDGYTF; DNA: TGTGCCAGCAGTTTAGGGGAGTTAGGGAGCGATGGCTACACCTTC; size: NA; V: TRBV28; J: TRBJ1-2; D: NA
CDR3: CASSGSHNEKLFF; DNA: TGCGCCAGCAGCGGTAGTCATAATGAAAAACTGTTTTTT; size: NA; V: TRBV4-1; J: TRBJ1-4; D: NA
CDR3: CASSASGAEQYF; DNA: TGTGCCAGCAGTGCCTCCGGTGCCGAGCAGTACTTC; size: NA; V: TRBV2; J: TRBJ2-7; D: NA
CDR3: CAVRGETQYF; DNA: TGTGCTGTACGAGGAGAGACCCAGTACTTC; size: NA; V: TRBV6-5; J: TRBJ2-5; D: NA
CDR3: CASSPHSGMLYEQYF; DNA: TGTGCCAGCAGCCCCCATAGCGGGATGCTCTACGAGCAGTACTTC; size: NA; V: TRBV9; J: TRBJ2-7; D: TRBD2
CDR3: CASSPGQGEFNEQFF; DNA: TGCGCCAGCAGCCCAGGACAGGGGGAGTTCAATGAGCAGTTCTTC; size: NA; V: TRBV10-1; J: TRBJ2-1; D: TRBD1
CDR3: CASSFGTSGTYNEQFF; DNA: TGTGCCAGCAGCTTCGGGACTAGCGGGACCTACAATGAGCAGTTCTTC; size: NA; V: TRBV5-6; J: TRBJ2-1; D: TRBD2
CDR3: CASSGANEQFF; DNA: TGTGCCAGCAGCGGGGCTAATGAGCAGTTCTTC; size: NA; V: TRBV2; J: TRBJ2-1; D: NA
CDR3: CATRDSSTYEQYF; DNA: TGTGCCACCCGGGACAGTTCGACCTACGAGCAGTACTTC; size: NA; V: TRBV6-1; J: TRBJ2-7; D: TRBD1
CDR3: CASSSWRQGTRNTGELFF; DNA: TGTGCTAGCAGCTCCTGGAGACAGGGGACGAGGAACACCGGGGAGCTGTTTTTT; size: NA; V: TRBV7-7; J: TRBJ2-2; D: TRBD1
CDR3: CASSLGANEQFF; DNA: TGTGCCAGCAGTTTAGGTGCAAATGAGCAGTTCTTC; size: NA; V: TRBV28; J: TRBJ2-1; D: NA
CDR3: CASSLATRGRDNEQFF; DNA: TGTGCCAGCAGCTTAGCGACGAGGGGGCGAGACAATGAGCAGTTCTTC; size: NA; V: TRBV7-9; J: TRBJ2-1; D: TRBD1
CDR3: CASSSTGHTEAFF; DNA: TGTGCCAGCAGTTCGACAGGTCACACTGAAGCTTTCTTT; size: NA; V: TRBV27; J: TRBJ1-1; D: NA
CDR3: CASRGEGNEQFF; DNA: TGCGCCAGCAGGGGGGAGGGCAATGAGCAGTTCTTC; size: NA; V: TRBV4-1; J: TRBJ2-1; D: TRBD2
CDR3: CASSPYKGEGSYEQYF; DNA: TGTGCCAGCTCACCATATAAGGGGGAGGGATCCTACGAGCAGTACTTC; size: once; V: TRBV18; J: TRBJ2-7; D: NA
CDR3: CASSLVPAGSVPLQETQYF; DNA: TGTGCCAGCAGCTTGGTACCCGCGGGCAGTGTCCCCCTACAAGAGACCCAGTACTTC; size: NA; V: TRBV11-2; J: TRBJ2-5; D: NA
CDR3: CASSFGGVETQYF; DNA: TGTGCCAGCAGCTTCGGGGGAGTGGAGACCCAGTACTTC; size: NA; V: TRBV5-4; J: TRBJ2-5; D: NA
CDR3: CASSLLLAGAGTDTQYF; DNA: TGTGCCAGCAGCTTATTACTAGCGGGGGCTGGCACAGATACGCAGTATTTT; size: NA; V: TRBV11-2; J: TRBJ2-3; D: TRBD2
CDR3: CASSYSAGESSYEQYF; DNA: TGTGCCAGCAGTTACTCAGCGGGGGAAAGCTCCTACGAGCAGTACTTC; size: NA; V: TRBV6-5; J: TRBJ2-7; D: TRBD2
CDR3: CASSLYSEYNEQFF; DNA: TGTGCCAGCAGCTTGTATTCGGAGTACAATGAGCAGTTCTTC; size: NA; V: TRBV5-6; J: TRBJ2-1; D: NA
CDR3: CASSTKETGHFEQTQYF; DNA: TGTGCCAGCAGTACGAAAGAGACGGGACACTTTGAGCAGACCCAGTACTTC; size: NA; V: TRBV2; J: TRBJ2-5; D: NA
CDR3: CASRLEGGDEQFF; DNA: TGTGCAAGTCGCTTAGAAGGGGGAGATGAGCAGTTCTTC; size: NA; V: TRBV12-2; J: TRBJ2-1; D: NA
CDR3: CASSPGQLSYEQYF; DNA: TGCGCCAGCAGCCCAGGACAGCTCTCCTACGAGCAGTACTTC; size: NA; V: TRBV4-3; J: TRBJ2-7; D: NA
CDR3: CASSFPGSTEAFF; DNA: TGTGCCAGCAGCTTTCCGGGCTCCACTGAAGCTTTCTTT; size: NA; V: TRBV7-2; J: TRBJ1-1; D: NA
CDR3: CASSFSGSEQYF; DNA: TGTGCCAGCAGCTTTAGCGGGAGCGAGCAGTACTTC; size: once; V: TRBV5-6; J: TRBJ2-7; D: TRBD2
CDR3: CASSQATSGRYYEQYF; DNA: TGCGCCAGCAGCCAAGCAACTAGCGGGAGGTACTACGAGCAGTACTTC; size: once; V: TRBV4-1; J: TRBJ2-7; D: TRBD2
CDR3: CASSEVPSVGNEQFF; DNA: TGTGCCAGCAGTGAAGTCCCTTCTGTGGGGAATGAGCAGTTCTTC; size: NA; V: TRBV2; J: TRBJ2-1; D: NA
CDR3: CASSEWRQGEDIQYF; DNA: TGTGCCAGCAGTGAATGGCGACAGGGGGAGGACATTCAGTACTTC; size: NA; V: TRBV25-1; J: TRBJ2-4; D: TRBD1
CDR3: CASSPEDRVFYGYTF; DNA: TGTGCCAGCTCACCGGAGGACAGGGTGTTCTATGGCTACACCTTC; size: NA; V: TRBV18; J: TRBJ1-2; D: TRBD1
CDR3: CASSYGGEANEQFF; DNA: TGTGCCAGCAGTTACGGGGGAGAGGCCAATGAGCAGTTCTTC; size: NA; V: TRBV6-5; J: TRBJ2-1; D: NA
CDR3: CSVEDLGQFTDTQYF; DNA: TGCAGCGTTGAAGATTTGGGCCAATTCACAGATACGCAGTATTTT; size: NA; V: TRBV29-1; J: TRBJ2-3; D: NA
CDR3: CASSPDREGPDEQFF; DNA: TGTGCCAGCAGTCCTGACAGGGAAGGGCCCGATGAGCAGTTCTTC; size: NA; V: TRBV6-5; J: TRBJ2-1; D: TRBD1
CDR3: CATSRSETVYEQYF; DNA: TGTGCCACCAGCAGATCGGAAACAGTTTACGAGCAGTACTTC; size: NA; V: TRBV15; J: TRBJ2-7; D: NA
CDR3: CASSLGGRWGSQETQYF; DNA: TGTGCCAGCAGCTTAGGAGGGAGGTGGGGTTCCCAAGAGACCCAGTACTTC; size: NA; V: TRBV7-2; J: TRBJ2-5; D: NA
CDR3: CASSLGPRGGAKNIQYF; DNA: TGTGCCAGCAGTCTAGGCCCTCGCGGGGGAGCCAAAAACATTCAGTACTTC; size: NA; V: TRBV28; J: TRBJ2-4; D: TRBD2
CDR3: CASSEDAGTRTDTQYF; DNA: TGTGCCAGCAGCGAAGACGCCGGGACAAGGACAGATACGCAGTATTTT; size: NA; V: TRBV9; J: TRBJ2-3; D: NA
CDR3: CASSILLGAEQYF; DNA: TGTGCCAGTAGTATTCTCTTGGGCGCCGAGCAGTACTTC; size: NA; V: TRBV19; J: TRBJ2-7; D: NA
CDR3: CASTLSSGNTQYF; DNA: TGTGCCAGCACCCTTTCGTCCGGAAATACGCAGTATTTT; size: NA; V: TRBV13; J: TRBJ2-3; D: NA